Each of the 14 T cell receptor beta chains below was sequenced from the same sample in a study of T cell responses to AZD1222 COVID-19 vaccine. The data were produced by immunoSEQ multiplex PCR, yet TCRdb's version contains in-frame clones alone and is incomplete. The table lists over 140,000 clones, 80% to 95% of them singletons. The specimen comprised peripheral blood, sampled 28 days after the second AZD1222 dose. The receptor source for this set is an adult who received the AZD1222 COVID-19 vaccine.

This chain connects TRBV11-2 to TRBJ2-3; the match to TRBD2 covers 9 bases. Germline CDR1 and CDR2: SGHAT and FQNNGV. With V trimmed by 5 bases and J by 3 bases, 6 bases remained unmatched. CDR3 length: 15 residues. The CDR3 DNA sequence: TGTGCCAGCAGCCGAGGGACTAGCTTTACAGATACGCAGTATTTT. Residues: CASSRGTSFTDTQYF.

The genes are TRBV7-8 and TRBJ1-5, with D hard to call. Germline V gene data show CDR1 as SGHVS and CDR2 as FQNEAQ. V was trimmed by 6 bases and J by 4 bases, leaving 19 bases between them. The CDR3 covers 16 residues. DNA for the CDR3: TGTGCCAGCAGTTTAAAAGTTCGGATTGCGAATCAGCCCCAGCATTTT. Translated: CASSLKVRIANQPQHF.

The rearrangement joins TRBV7-8 to TRBJ1-6, with D uncertain. The CDR3 sequence is 14 residues long. Germline V CDR1 and CDR2: SGHVS, FQNEAQ. Trimming took off 6 bases at V and 7 bases at J, with 13 bases between the two ends. The CDR3 here is CASRPGRLNSPLHF. CDR3 in DNA: TGTGCCAGCAGGCCCGGACGGCTAAATTCACCCCTCCACTTT.

The CDR3 loop is CASSITAGGPGELFF. The CDR3 region has the DNA TGTGCCAGTAGTATTACAGCGGGAGGGCCCGGGGAGCTGTTTTTT. The rearrangement joins TRBV19 to TRBJ2-2; 10 bases fit TRBD2. The CDR3 sequence is 15 residues long. V lost 3 bases and J lost 6; bases outside the gene matches: 4. The germline V gene encodes CDR1 LNHDA and CDR2 SQIVND (reference sequence).

The genes are TRBV9 and TRBJ2-5, with D possibly TRBD1 on 5 matching bases. The germline V gene encodes CDR1 SGDLS and CDR2 YYNGEE. V was pared by 3 bases and J by 3 bases, with 15 bases between. The CDR3 sequence is 15 residues long. CDR3 DNA: TGTGCCAGCAGCGGCGAGGCTAGGGGCGAAGAGACCCAGTACTTC. This sequence encodes CASSGEARGEETQYF.

The chain is built from TRBV5-1 and TRBJ1-2; 10 bases line up with TRBD1. Germline loops: CDR1 SGHRS, CDR2 YFSETQ. With 4 bases clipped from V and 5 bases from J, the junction kept 8 bases outside the gene matches. The CDR3 runs to 15 residues. The CDR3 DNA follows: TGCGCCAGCAGCCCCAGACAGGGGGCGGAATATGGCTACACCTTC. Amino acids: CASSPRQGAEYGYTF. Looking up the rest from reference TRBV5-1 and TRBJ1-2 gives the full variable domain: KAGVTQTPRYLIKTRGQQVTLSCSPISGHRSVSWYQQTPGQGLQFLFEYFSETQRNKGNFPGRFSGRQFSNSRSEMNVSTLELGDSALYLCASSPRQGAEYGYTFGSGTRLTVV.

Regarding this clone: The same CDR3 arises from other DNA sequences in this sample as well. The chain recombines TRBV7-3 with TRBJ2-1; 9 bases fit TRBD2. Looked up from germline, CDR1 is SGHTA and CDR2 is FQGTGA. This CDR3 is 15 amino acids long. V lost 2 bases to trimming and J lost 4 bases; unmatched junction nucleotides: 3. The CDR3 loop is CASSLGLAGYNEQFF. The CDR3 coding sequence is TGTGCCAGCAGCTTAGGTCTAGCGGGGTACAATGAGCAGTTCTTC.

This clone appeared a single time. The V gene is TRBV12-3 or TRBV12-4, the J gene TRBJ2-7; unclear D gene. V lost 2 bases to trimming and J lost 3 bases, with 8 bases between them. This CDR3 spans 13 amino acids. CDR3 sequence: CASSLPYGYEQYF. As DNA, the CDR3 is TGTGCCAGCAGTTTACCCTATGGCTACGAGCAGTACTTC.

CDR3 region: CASTVGGLSYEQYF. Written as DNA, the CDR3 is TGCGCCAGTACCGTCGGGGGCCTCTCCTACGAGCAGTACTTC. V is TRBV5-1 and J is TRBJ2-7; D possibly matches TRBD1 or TRBD2 (6 bases each). Germline-derived CDR1 and CDR2 are SGHRS and YFSETQ. There are 14 residues in the CDR3. Deletions cut 8 bases from V and 0 bases from J, with 15 bases between.

The chain couples TRBV7-9 to TRBJ1-2; the match to TRBD1 covers 7 bases. Germline V gives CDR1 SEHNR, CDR2 FQNEAQ (reference sequence). J lost 0 bases, V lost 2 bases, and 6 bases had no gene match. The CDR3 is 16 amino acids. The CDR3 sequence is CASSLTGQATNYGYTF. The CDR3 DNA is TGTGCCAGCAGCTTAACTGGACAGGCCACTAACTATGGCTACACCTTC.

V is TRBV3-1 (or the pseudogene TRBV3-2) and J is TRBJ2-7, with D perhaps matching TRBD1 or TRBD2 (5 bases each). The CDR3 length is 14 residues. The germline V gene encodes CDR1 LGHDT and CDR2 YNNKEL (reference sequence). Trimming removed 1 base from V and 6 bases from J, with 13 bases in between. The CDR3 protein is CASSQAGTGSEQYF. The CDR3 region has the DNA TGTGCCAGCAGCCAAGCGGGGACGGGAAGCGAGCAGTACTTC.

This clone appeared a single time. The DNA is left out, because the CDR3 cannot be placed on it with certainty; the CDR3 is given as TCRdb lists it. This chain joins TRBV6-2 or TRBV6-3 and TRBJ1-6; the DNA was not compared with TRBD1, the D call given in the table. Both ends counted, the CDR3 spans 15 residues. Germline V gene lookup returns CDR1 MNHEY and CDR2 SVGEGT. This CDR3 is CASSSSSKGNSPLHF.

The chain has TRBV6-1 and TRBJ1-1; possibly TRBD1 for D (6 bases). The CDR3 totals 14 residues. The germline CDR1 and CDR2 sequences are MNHNS and SASEGT. Trimming removed 0 bases from V and 11 bases from J, with 16 bases in between. DNA of the CDR3: TGTGCCAGCAGTGAAGCAACGGGCGTCCAGGGGGCTTTCTTT. This translates into CASSEATGVQGAFF.

This chain links TRBV28 with TRBJ2-2; 12 nucleotides agree with TRBD2. Germline V gene sequence: CDR1 MDHEN, CDR2 SYDVKM. V gave up 3 bases and J gave up 6 bases; unmatched junction bases: 14. The CDR3 contains 19 residues. This CDR3 reads CASSFTTSGSFFYSGELFF. The DNA of the CDR3 is TGTGCCAGCAGTTTTACGACTAGCGGGAGTTTTTTTTATTCCGGGGAGCTGTTTTTT.